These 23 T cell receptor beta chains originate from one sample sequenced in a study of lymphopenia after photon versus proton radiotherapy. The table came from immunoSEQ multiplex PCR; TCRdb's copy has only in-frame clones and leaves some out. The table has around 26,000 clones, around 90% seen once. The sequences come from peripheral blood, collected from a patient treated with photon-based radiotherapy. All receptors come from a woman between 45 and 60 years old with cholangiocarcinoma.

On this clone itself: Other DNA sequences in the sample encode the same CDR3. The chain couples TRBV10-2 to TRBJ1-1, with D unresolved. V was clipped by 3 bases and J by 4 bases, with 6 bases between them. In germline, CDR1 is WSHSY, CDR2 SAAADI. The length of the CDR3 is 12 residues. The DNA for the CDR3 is TGCGCCAGCAGTGACTGGGGCACTGAAGCTTTCTTT. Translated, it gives CASSDWGTEAFF.

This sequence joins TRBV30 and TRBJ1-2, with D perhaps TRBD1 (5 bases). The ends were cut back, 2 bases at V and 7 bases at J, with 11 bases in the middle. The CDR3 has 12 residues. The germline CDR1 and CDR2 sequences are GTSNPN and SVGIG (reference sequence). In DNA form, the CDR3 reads TGTGCCTGGAGTCAGGGAAATGGTGGCTACACCTTC. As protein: CAWSQGNGGYTF.

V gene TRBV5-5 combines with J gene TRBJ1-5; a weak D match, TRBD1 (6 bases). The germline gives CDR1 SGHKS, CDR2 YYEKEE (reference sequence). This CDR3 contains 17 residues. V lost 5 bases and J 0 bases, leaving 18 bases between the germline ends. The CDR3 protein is CASSGTPMGVSNQPQHF. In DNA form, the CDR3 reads TGTGCCAGCAGTGGGACACCAATGGGGGTTAGCAATCAGCCCCAGCATTTT.

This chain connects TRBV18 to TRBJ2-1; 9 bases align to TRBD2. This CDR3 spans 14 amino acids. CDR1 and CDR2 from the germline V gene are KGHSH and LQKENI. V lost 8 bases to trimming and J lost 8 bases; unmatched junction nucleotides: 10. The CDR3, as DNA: TGTGCCAGCAAAGCGGGGGGCCACGGGGATGAGCAGTTCTTC. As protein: CASKAGGHGDEQFF. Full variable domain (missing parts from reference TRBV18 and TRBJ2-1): NAGVMQNPRHLVRRRGQEARLRCSPMKGHSHVYWYRQLPEEGLKFMVYLQKENIIDESGMPKERFSAEFPKEGPSILRIQQVVRGDSAAYFCASKAGGHGDEQFFGPGTRLTVL.

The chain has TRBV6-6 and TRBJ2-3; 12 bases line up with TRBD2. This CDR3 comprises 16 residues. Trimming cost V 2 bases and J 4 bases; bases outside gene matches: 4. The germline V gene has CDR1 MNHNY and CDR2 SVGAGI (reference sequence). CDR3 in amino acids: CASSYQTSGGPDTQYF. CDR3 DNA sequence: TGTGCCAGCAGTTACCAGACTAGCGGGGGACCAGATACGCAGTATTTT.

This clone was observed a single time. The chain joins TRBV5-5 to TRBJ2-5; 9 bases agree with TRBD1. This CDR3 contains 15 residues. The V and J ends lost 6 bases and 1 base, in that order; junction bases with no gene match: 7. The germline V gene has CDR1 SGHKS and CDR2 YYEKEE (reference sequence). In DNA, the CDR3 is TGTGCCAGCAACACCGGGACAGGGTCCCAAGAGACCCAGTACTTC. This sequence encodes CASNTGTGSQETQYF.

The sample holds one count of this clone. The CDR3 bases are TGTGCCAGCAGCTCCGGAGATCCAGCGGGGGGGCTTGGAGATACGCAGTATTTT. Translation: CASSSGDPAGGLGDTQYF. The V gene is TRBV7-9, the J gene TRBJ2-3; 10 bases match TRBD2. The CDR3 sequence is 18 residues long. The V and J ends lost 4 bases and 5 bases, in that order; junction bases with no gene match: 15. The germline gives CDR1 SEHNR, CDR2 FQNEAQ (reference sequence).

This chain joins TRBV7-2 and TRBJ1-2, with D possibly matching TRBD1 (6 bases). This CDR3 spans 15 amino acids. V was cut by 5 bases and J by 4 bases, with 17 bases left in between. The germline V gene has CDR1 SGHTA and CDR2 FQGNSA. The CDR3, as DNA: TGTGCCAGCAGCCTCGGACAGCCAGGGAGCTATGGCTACACCTTC. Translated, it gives CASSLGQPGSYGYTF.

CDR3 nucleotides: TGTGCCAGCAGCTTATGGGACGGACTTAGGGATGAGCAGTTCTTC. Residues: CASSLWDGLRDEQFF. This sequence joins TRBV13 and TRBJ2-1; D may match TRBD1 or TRBD2 (5 bases each). V was cut by 2 bases and J by 8 bases, with 16 bases left in between. The CDR3 totals 15 residues. Germline loops: CDR1 PRHDT, CDR2 FYEKMQ (reference sequence).

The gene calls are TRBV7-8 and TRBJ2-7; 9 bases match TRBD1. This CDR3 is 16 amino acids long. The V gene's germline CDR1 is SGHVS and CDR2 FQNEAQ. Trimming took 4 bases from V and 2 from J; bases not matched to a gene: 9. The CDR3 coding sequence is TGTGCCAGCAGCTCAAGGGACAGGGTCAATCCCTACGAGCAGTACTTC. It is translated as CASSSRDRVNPYEQYF. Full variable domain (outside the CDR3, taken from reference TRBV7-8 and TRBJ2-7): GAGVSQSPRYKVAKRGQDVALRCDPISGHVSLFWYQQALGQGPEFLTYFQNEAQLDKSGLPSDRFFAERPEGSVSTLKIQRTQQEDSAVYLCASSSRDRVNPYEQYFGPGTRLTVT.

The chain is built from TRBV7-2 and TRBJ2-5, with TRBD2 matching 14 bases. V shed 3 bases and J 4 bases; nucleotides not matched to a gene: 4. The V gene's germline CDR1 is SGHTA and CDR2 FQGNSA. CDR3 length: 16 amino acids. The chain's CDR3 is CASSLTSGGAVETQYF. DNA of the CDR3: TGTGCCAGCAGCTTGACTAGCGGGGGGGCAGTAGAGACCCAGTACTTC.

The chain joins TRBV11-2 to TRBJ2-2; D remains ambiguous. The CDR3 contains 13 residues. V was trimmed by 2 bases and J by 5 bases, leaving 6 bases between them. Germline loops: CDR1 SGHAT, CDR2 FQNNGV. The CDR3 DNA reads TGTGCCAGCAGCTTACATGGGACCGGGGAGCTGTTTTTT. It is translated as CASSLHGTGELFF. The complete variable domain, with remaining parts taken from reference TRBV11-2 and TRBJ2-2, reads EAGVAQSPRYKIIEKRQSVAFWCNPISGHATLYWYQQILGQGPKLLIQFQNNGVVDDSQLPKDRFSAERLKGVDSTLKIQPAKLEDSAVYLCASSLHGTGELFFGEGSRLTVL.

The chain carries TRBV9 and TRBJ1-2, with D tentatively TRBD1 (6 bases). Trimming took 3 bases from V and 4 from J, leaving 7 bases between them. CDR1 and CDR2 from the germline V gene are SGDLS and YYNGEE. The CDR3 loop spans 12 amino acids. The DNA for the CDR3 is TGTGCCAGCAGCGGGACAGTCTATGGCTACACCTTC. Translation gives CASSGTVYGYTF.

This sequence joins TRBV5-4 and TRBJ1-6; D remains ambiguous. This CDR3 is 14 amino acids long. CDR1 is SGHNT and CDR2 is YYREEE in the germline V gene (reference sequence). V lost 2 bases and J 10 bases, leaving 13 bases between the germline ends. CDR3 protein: CASSLRSEGSPLHF. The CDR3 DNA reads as TGTGCCAGCAGCTTAAGAAGTGAGGGCTCACCCCTCCACTTT.

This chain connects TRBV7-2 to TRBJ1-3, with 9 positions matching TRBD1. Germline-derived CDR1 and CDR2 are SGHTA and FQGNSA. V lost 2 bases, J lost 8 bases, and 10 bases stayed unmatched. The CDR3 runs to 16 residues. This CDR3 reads CASSLYGTGYRDTIYF. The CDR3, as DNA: TGTGCCAGCAGCTTATATGGGACAGGGTATAGGGACACCATATATTTT.

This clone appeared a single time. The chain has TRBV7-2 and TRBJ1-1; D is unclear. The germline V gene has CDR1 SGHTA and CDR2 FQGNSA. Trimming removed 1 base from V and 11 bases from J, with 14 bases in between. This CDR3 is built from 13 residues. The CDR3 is CASSLEGYVRAFF. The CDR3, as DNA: TGTGCCAGCAGCTTAGAGGGCTACGTACGTGCTTTCTTT.

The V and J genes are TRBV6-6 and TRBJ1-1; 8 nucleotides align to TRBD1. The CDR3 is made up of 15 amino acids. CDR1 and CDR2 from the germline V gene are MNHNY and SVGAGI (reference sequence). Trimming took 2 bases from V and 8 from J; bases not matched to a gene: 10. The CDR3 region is CASSYGVGGQVEAFF. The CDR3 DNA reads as TGTGCCAGCAGTTACGGTGTGGGGGGACAGGTGGAAGCTTTCTTT.

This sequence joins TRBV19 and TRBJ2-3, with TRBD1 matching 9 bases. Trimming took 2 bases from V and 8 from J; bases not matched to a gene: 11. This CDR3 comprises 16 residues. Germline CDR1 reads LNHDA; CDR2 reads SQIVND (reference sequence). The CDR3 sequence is CASSIHRGRGLSTQYF. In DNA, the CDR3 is TGTGCCAGTAGTATACACAGGGGGCGGGGGCTCAGTACGCAGTATTTT.

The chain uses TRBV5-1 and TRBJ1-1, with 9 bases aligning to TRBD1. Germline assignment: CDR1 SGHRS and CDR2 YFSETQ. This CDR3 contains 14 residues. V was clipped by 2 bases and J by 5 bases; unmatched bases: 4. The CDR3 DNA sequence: TGCGCCAGCAGCTTCGGGACAGGGAGGACTGAAGCTTTCTTT. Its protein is CASSFGTGRTEAFF.

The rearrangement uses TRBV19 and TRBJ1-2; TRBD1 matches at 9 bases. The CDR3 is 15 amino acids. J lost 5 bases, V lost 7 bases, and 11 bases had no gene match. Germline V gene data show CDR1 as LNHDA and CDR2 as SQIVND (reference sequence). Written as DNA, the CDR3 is TGTGCCAGTACCTCAGGCCCGGGACAGGGATATGGCTACACCTTC. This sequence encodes CASTSGPGQGYGYTF.

This chain's CDR3 is CASSPAFGQIEAFF. As DNA, the CDR3 is TGTGCCAGCAGTCCTGCCTTCGGACAGATTGAAGCTTTCTTT. The chain employs TRBV6-5 and TRBJ1-1, with D possibly matching TRBD1 (6 bases). The germline V gene has CDR1 MNHEY and CDR2 SVGAGI. V was pared by 5 bases and J by 7 bases, with 17 bases between. CDR3 size: 14 residues.

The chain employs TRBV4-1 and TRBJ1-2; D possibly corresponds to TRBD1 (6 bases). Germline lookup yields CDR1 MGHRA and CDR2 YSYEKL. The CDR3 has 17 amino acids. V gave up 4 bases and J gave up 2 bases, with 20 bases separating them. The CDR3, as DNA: TGCGCCAGCAGCCCACACAGGGAGTCTGCGACAAACTATGGCTACACCTTC. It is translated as CASSPHRESATNYGYTF.

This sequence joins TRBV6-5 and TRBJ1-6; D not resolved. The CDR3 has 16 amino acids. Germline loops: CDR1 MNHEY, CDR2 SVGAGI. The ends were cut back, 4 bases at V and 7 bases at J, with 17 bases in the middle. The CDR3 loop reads CASSFPVHGGNSPLHF. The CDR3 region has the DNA TGTGCCAGCAGTTTCCCGGTCCACGGAGGAAATTCACCCCTCCACTTT.